The sample holds a few counts of the clone carrying this T cell receptor (beta chain). Its antigen is not known. CDR1 is MNHNS, CDR2 SASEGT, per germline. The V and J ends lost 6 bases and 0 bases respectively, with 18 bases between them. This CDR3 is built from 17 residues. TCRdb re-derived calls from the 5' RACE reads in MiXCR, one entry per CDR3 protein. Seen here are under 250,000 distinct CDR3 sequences, 15% observed once, and the top ten hold 2.1%. This sample is part of a study of T-cell memory formation after mild COVID-19. Study-level results: A subset of responding clones appeared in pre-infection memory, suggesting cross-reactive memory joined. Clonal second-wave expansions that peaked on day 37 had unconfirmed SARS-CoV-2 specificity.

The receptor was derived from an adult woman who had mild COVID-19 (a few samples of this study predate the infection). Cell type and time point are not known. V is TRBV6-1 and J is TRBJ1-3; maybe TRBD1 (5 bases). The sequencing sample was made of PBMCs or a T cell subset sorted from them (not recorded which). The CDR3 coding sequence is TGTGCCAGCAGCCTCCACAGGACCGTCACCTCTGGAAACACCATATATTTT. This sequence encodes CASSLHRTVTSGNTIYF.